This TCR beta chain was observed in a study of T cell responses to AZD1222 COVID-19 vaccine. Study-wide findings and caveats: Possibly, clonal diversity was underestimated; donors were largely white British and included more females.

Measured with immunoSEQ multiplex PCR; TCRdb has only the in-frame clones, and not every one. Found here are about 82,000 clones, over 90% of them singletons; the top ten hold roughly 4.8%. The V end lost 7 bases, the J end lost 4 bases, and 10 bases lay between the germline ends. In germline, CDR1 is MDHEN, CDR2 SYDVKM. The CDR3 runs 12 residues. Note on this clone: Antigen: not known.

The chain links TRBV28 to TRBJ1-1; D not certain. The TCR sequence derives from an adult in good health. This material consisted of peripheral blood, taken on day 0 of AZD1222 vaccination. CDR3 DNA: TGTGCCAGCAAGATACGAAGCACTGAAGCTTTCTTT. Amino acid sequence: CASKIRSTEAFF.